The subject of this entry is one TCR beta chain. Its antigen is undetermined. These data are taken from a study of CD8 T cells in ankylosing spondylitis. Study observations and caveats: Several highly homologous variants made up a TCR beta motif, and this motif appeared characteristic of ankylosing spondylitis blood. Reactive arthritis synovial fluid and blood were previously reported to contain some motif variants.

CDR3 length equals 15 residues. Germline CDR1 is ENHRY and CDR2 is SYGVKD. The ends were cut back, 0 bases at V and 3 bases at J, with 9 bases in the middle. MiXCR was run by TCRdb on the 5' RACE reads, yielding one entry per CDR3 protein. The repertoire holds around 220,000 distinct CDR3 sequences, around 19% seen once, with roughly 43% in the top ten. This clonotype originated in a male donor with ankylosing spondylitis. This sequence joins TRBV10-3 and TRBJ1-5; D is unresolved. Material for sequencing was blood, either unsorted or a sorted T cell fraction (not recorded which). The CDR3 bases are TGTGCCATCAGTGAGTCGACGGACGCCAATCAGCCCCAGCATTTT. This sequence encodes CAISESTDANQPQHF.